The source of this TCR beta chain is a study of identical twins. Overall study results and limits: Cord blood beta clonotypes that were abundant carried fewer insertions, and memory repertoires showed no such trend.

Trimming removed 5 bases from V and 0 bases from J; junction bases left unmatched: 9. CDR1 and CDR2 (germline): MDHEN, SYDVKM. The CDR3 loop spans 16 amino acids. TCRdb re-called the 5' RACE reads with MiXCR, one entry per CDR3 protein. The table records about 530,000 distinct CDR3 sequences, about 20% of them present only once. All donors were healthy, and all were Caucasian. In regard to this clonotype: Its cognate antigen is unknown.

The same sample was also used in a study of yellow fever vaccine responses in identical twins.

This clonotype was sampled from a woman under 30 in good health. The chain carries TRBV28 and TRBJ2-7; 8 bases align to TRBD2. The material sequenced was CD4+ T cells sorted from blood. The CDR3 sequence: CASSTDLAGNSYEQYF. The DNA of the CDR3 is TGTGCCAGCAGTACCGATTTAGCGGGGAACTCCTACGAGCAGTACTTC.